This TCR beta chain was identified during a study of blood T cell repertoires in COVID-19. Study-level information: Researchers got acute and convalescent COVID-19 samples from the United States, Italy and Spain. The cDNA or gDNA used as material had been derived from T cells, B-cell-depleted T cells, or PBMCs.

CDR1 and CDR2 (germline): ENHRY, SYGVKD. The germline V and J ends were trimmed by 6 bases and 6 bases, with 15 bases remaining between them. The CDR3 sequence is 15 residues long. Source study methods: The assay estimated nucleated cells by amplifying reference gene primers. Only in-frame clones appear in the TCRdb table, and some are missing; sequencing was by immunoSEQ multiplex PCR. V, J and clone size derive from that table, while D and trimming were established from the DNA sequence. The sample lists 100,000 to 150,000 clones; 70% to 90% were seen once. The sequenced sample consisted of peripheral blood. The source is a man between 65 and 85 years old with active COVID-19. The chain uses TRBV10-3 and TRBJ1-6; D gene unclear. For the CDR3, the DNA is TGTGCCATCAGGGTGGATCTGGGAGGTAATTCACCCCTCCACTTT. Its protein product is CAIRVDLGGNSPLHF.